The rows below give T cell receptor beta chains drawn from one sample of a study of blood T cell repertoires in COVID-19. TCRdb's table, derived via immunoSEQ multiplex PCR, lists solely in-frame clones and lacks some. The data hold around 72,000 clones, with 84% observed a single time. Source material: peripheral blood. These receptors all stem from an older woman with acute or convalescent COVID-19. Both conserved end residues are part of each CDR3.

>TRBV7-7|TRBJ2-7
CASSLVPLDDGISYEQYF
>TRBV2|TRBJ1-6
CASSAMGQGNSPLHF
>TRBV10-3|TRBJ1-3
CAITTTVSGNTIYF
>TRBV6-6|TRBJ1-2
CASIDSPTGGYTF
>TRBV6-6|TRBJ1-2
CASSDSGTENYGYTF
>TRBV6-5|TRBJ1-6
CASSRDRRPQSPLHF
>TRBV19|TRBJ1-1
CASSIAPGQTNTEAFF
>TRBV7-8|TRBJ1-1
CASSLSGKNTEAFF
>TRBV6-5|TRBJ1-1
CASRRLRGTEAFF
>TRBV9|TRBJ2-1
CASSPQGSGSSYNEQFF
>TRBV9|TRBJ2-3
CASSLQAWEDTQYF
>TRBV5-1|TRBJ2-6
CASSPTGTGTGANVLTF
>TRBV18|TRBJ1-4
CASSPGLRHGNEKLFF
>TRBV30|TRBJ2-7
CAWTSGGPPYEQYF
>TRBV3-1/TRBV3-2|TRBJ2-4
CASSPRGLENIQYF
>TRBV25-1|TRBJ1-2
CASSAVDRELGGYTF
>TRBV30|TRBJ1-3
CAWSIGGKGNTIYF
>TRBV5-1|TRBJ1-1
CASIPGPLGGWSTEAFF
>TRBV19|TRBJ1-1
CASSTSDREAFF
>TRBV25-1|TRBJ2-2
CASSDPSGRGTGELFF
>TRBV2|TRBJ2-3
CASSHDRGVTDTQYF
>TRBV5-8|TRBJ2-2
CASSLGSGQGYPGELFF
>TRBV24-1|TRBJ2-7
CASSDRGYEQYF
>TRBV29-1|TRBJ2-7
CSATGTGVYEQYF
>TRBV10-3|TRBJ1-5
CAISEGGHQPQHF
>TRBV4-1|TRBJ1-2
CASSQEGGSPMGYTF
>TRBV9|TRBJ2-1
CASSVGTAGANNEQFF
>TRBV6-5|TRBJ1-2
CASSHRGTLGYTF
>TRBV11-3|TRBJ2-1
CASSLVRGSSYNEQFF
>TRBV7-2|TRBJ1-5
CASSGQGGGNQPQHF
>TRBV14|TRBJ1-1
CASSRQVLNTGAFF
>TRBV4-1|TRBJ1-5
CASSQEFPLGILSNQPQHF
>TRBV18|TRBJ2-7
CASSPSSGGGAYEQYF
>TRBV18|TRBJ1-3
CASSPELGQFSGNTIYF
>TRBV7-3|TRBJ1-5
CASSADTNQPQHF
>TRBV15|TRBJ1-5
CATSRDTGGNQPQHF
>TRBV18|TRBJ2-3
CASSPSSDTDTQYF
>TRBV7-3|TRBJ2-3
CASSLSVGAADTQYF
>TRBV9|TRBJ1-1
CASSVAVNTEAFF
>TRBV6-1|TRBJ1-1
CASSPRGMNTEAFF
>TRBV7-2|TRBJ1-3
CASSLMGQLGGNTIYF
>TRBV6-4|TRBJ2-3
CASRPSGSIGDTQYF
>TRBV18|TRBJ1-1
CASSPKEGANTEAFF
>TRBV13|TRBJ2-1
CASSLLAGPDVHEQFF
>TRBV6-5|TRBJ1-2
CASRRRGNYGYTF
>TRBV7-9|TRBJ1-2
CASSPSGEGGYTF
>TRBV2|TRBJ2-7
CASSKRGGTSSSSYEQYF
>TRBV10-3|TRBJ1-2
CAISESRTDYGYTF
>TRBV2|TRBJ1-1
CASTPFRTGEGTEAFF
>TRBV4-1|TRBJ1-1
CASSQRANLVSGTEAFF
>TRBV6-5|TRBJ1-2
CASRDPGTPYGYTF
>TRBV5-1|TRBJ2-3
CASSLVPGQGTDTQYF
>TRBV9|TRBJ2-1
CASSAAGGRNEQFF
>TRBV7-9|TRBJ1-2
CASSQTGAGGYTF
>TRBV5-6|TRBJ1-2
CASSSQNYGYTF
>TRBV7-2|TRBJ2-2
CASSLSISGGGALFF
>TRBV6-5|TRBJ2-7
CASSLLRSSYEQYF
>TRBV5-1|TRBJ2-2
CASSLKGQGAGELFF
>TRBV29-1|TRBJ1-4
CSAHGQRGEKLFF
>TRBV6-5|TRBJ2-5
CASQGGLQETQYF